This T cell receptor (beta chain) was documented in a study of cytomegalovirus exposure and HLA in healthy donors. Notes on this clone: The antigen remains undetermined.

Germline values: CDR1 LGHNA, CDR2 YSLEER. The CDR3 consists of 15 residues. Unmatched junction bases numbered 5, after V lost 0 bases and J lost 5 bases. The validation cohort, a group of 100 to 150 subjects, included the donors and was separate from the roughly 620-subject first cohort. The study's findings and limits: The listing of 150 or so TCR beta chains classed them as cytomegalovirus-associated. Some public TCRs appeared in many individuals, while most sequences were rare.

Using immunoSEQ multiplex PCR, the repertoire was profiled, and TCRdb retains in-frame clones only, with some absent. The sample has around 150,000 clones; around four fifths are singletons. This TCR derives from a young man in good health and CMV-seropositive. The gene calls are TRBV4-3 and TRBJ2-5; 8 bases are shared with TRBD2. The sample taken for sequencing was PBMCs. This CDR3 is CASSQDGTRGETQYF. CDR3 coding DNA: TGCGCCAGCAGCCAAGACGGGACTAGAGGGGAGACCCAGTACTTC.